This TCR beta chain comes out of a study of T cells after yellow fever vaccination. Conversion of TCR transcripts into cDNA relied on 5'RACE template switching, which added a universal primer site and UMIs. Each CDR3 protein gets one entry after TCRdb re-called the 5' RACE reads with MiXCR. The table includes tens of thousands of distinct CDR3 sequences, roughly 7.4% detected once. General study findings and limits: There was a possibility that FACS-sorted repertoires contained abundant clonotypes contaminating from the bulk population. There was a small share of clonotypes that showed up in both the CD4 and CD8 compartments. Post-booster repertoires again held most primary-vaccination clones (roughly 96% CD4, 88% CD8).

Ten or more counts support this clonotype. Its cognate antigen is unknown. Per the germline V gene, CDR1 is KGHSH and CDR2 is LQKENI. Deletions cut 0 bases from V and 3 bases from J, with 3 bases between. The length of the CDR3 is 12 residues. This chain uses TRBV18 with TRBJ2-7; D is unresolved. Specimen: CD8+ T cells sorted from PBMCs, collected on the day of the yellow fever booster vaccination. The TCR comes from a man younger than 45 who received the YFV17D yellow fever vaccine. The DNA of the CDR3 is TGTGCCAGCTCACCACCGGGCTACGAGCAGTACTTC. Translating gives CASSPPGYEQYF.